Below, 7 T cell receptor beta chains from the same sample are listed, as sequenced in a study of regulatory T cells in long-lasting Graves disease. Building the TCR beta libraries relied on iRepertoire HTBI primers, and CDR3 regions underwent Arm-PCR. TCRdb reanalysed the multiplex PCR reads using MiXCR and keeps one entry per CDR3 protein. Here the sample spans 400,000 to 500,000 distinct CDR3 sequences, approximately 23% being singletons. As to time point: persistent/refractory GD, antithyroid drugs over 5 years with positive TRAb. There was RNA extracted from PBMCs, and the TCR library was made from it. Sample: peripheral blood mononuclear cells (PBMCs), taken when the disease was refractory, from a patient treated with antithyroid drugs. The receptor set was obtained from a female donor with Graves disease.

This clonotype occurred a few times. This CDR3 is CASSLNGGVNTEAFF. The CDR3 DNA reads TGTGCCAGCAGCTTAAATGGGGGGGTGAACACTGAAGCTTTCTTT. V gene TRBV7-3 combines with J gene TRBJ1-1; possible D gene TRBD1, 5 bases. The CDR3 sequence is 15 residues long. Germline-derived CDR1 and CDR2 are SGHTA and FQGTGA. V gave up 1 base and J gave up 0 bases, with 9 bases separating them. Based on the CDR3 plus reference TRBV7-3 and TRBJ1-1, the full variable domain is GAGVSQTPSNKVTEKGKYVELRCDPISGHTALYWYRQSLGQGPEFLIYFQGTGAADDSGLPNDRFFAVRPEGSVSTLKIQRTERGDSAVYLCASSLNGGVNTEAFFGQGTRLTVV.

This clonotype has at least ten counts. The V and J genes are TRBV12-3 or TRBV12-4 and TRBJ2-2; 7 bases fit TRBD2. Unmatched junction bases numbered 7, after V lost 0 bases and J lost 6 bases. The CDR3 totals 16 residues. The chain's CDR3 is CASSLAGGPWAGELFF. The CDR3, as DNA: TGTGCCAGCAGTTTAGCGGGAGGGCCTTGGGCCGGGGAGCTGTTTTTT.

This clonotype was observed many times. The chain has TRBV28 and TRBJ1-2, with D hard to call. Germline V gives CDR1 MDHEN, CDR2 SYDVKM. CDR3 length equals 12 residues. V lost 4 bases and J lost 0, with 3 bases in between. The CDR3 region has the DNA TGTGCCAGCAGTTGGCCTAACTATGGCTACACCTTC. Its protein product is CASSWPNYGYTF.

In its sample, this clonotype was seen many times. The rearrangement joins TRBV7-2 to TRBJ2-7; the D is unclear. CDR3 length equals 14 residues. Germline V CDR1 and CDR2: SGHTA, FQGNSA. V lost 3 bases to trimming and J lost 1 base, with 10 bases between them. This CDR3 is CASSLVFGSYEQYF. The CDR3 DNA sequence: TGTGCCAGCAGCTTGGTATTTGGGTCCTACGAGCAGTACTTC.

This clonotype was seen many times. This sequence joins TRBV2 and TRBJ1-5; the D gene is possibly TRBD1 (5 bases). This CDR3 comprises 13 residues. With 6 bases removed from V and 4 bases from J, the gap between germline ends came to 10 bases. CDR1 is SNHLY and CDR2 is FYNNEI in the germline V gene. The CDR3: CASRGGENQPQHF. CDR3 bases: TGTGCCAGCAGGGGGGGTGAGAATCAGCCCCAGCATTTT.

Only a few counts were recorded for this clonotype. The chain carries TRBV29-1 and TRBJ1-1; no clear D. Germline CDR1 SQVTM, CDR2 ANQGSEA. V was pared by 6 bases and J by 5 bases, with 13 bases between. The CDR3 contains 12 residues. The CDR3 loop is CSVETYGTEAFF. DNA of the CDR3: TGCAGCGTCGAGACCTATGGGACTGAAGCTTTCTTT. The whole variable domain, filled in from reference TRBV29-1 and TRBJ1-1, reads SAVISQKPSRDICQRGTSLTIQCQVDSQVTMMFWYRQQPGQSLTLIATANQGSEATYESGFVIDKFPISRPNLTFSTLTVSNMSPEDSSIYLCSVETYGTEAFFGQGTRLTVV.

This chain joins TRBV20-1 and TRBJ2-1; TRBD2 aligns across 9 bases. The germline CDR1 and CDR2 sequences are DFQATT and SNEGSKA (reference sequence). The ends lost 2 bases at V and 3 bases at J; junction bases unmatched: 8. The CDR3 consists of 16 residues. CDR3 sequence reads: CSARSPREGLYNEQFF. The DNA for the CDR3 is TGCAGTGCTAGAAGCCCGCGGGAGGGACTCTACAATGAGCAGTTCTTC.